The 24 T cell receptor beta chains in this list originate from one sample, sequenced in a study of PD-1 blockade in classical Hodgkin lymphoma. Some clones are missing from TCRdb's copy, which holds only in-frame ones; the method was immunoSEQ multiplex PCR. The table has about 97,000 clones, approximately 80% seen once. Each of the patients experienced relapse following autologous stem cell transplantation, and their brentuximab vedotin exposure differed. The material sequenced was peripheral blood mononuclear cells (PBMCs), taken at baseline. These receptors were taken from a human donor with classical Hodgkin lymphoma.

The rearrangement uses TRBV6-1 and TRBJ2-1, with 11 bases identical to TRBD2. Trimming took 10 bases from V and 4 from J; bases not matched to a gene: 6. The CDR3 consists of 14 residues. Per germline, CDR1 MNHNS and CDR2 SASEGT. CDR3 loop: CAISLAGGYNEQFF. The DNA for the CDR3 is TGTGCCATCTCATTAGCGGGAGGGTACAATGAGCAGTTCTTC.

The CDR3 protein is CASHAGGDPYNEQFF. CDR3 bases: TGTGCCAGCCACGCCGGGGGCGACCCCTACAATGAGCAGTTCTTC. The chain combines TRBV5-8 with TRBJ2-1; D assignment may be TRBD1 or TRBD2 (6 bases each). The CDR3 has 15 amino acids. Germline V CDR1 and CDR2: SGHTS, YDEGEE. V lost 7 bases to trimming and J lost 2 bases, with 16 bases between them.

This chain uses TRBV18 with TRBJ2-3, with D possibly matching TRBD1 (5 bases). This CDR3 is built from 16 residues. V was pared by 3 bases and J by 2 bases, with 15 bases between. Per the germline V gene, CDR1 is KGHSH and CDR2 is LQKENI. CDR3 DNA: TGTGCCAGCTCACCCCAAATGGAAGGGGCCACAGATACGCAGTATTTT. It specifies CASSPQMEGATDTQYF.

The CDR3 sequence: CASSAHPTGEVEQFF. As DNA, the CDR3 is TGTGCCAGCAGCGCTCACCCGACAGGGGAGGTTGAGCAGTTCTTC. This chain connects TRBV9 to TRBJ2-1; 8 nucleotides agree with TRBD1. The length of the CDR3 is 15 residues. Looked up from germline, CDR1 is SGDLS and CDR2 is YYNGEE. With 3 bases clipped from V and 9 bases from J, the junction kept 11 bases outside the gene matches.

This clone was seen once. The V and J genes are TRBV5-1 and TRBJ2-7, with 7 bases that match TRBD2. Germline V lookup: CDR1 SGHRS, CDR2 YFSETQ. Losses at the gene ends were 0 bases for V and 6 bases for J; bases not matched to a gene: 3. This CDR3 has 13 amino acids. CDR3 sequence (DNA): TGCGCCAGCAGCTTGGAGGTAGCGGGCGAGCAGTACTTC. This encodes CASSLEVAGEQYF. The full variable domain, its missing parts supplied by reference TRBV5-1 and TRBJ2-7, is KAGVTQTPRYLIKTRGQQVTLSCSPISGHRSVSWYQQTPGQGLQFLFEYFSETQRNKGNFPGRFSGRQFSNSRSEMNVSTLELGDSALYLCASSLEVAGEQYFGPGTRLTVT.

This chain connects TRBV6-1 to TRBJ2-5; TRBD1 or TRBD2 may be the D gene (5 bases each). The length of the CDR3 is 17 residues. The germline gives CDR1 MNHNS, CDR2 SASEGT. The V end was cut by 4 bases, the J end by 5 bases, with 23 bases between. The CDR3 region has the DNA TGTGCCAGCAGTGCTCACCAACCGGGATGGGGCTTGGAGACCCAGTACTTC. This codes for CASSAHQPGWGLETQYF.

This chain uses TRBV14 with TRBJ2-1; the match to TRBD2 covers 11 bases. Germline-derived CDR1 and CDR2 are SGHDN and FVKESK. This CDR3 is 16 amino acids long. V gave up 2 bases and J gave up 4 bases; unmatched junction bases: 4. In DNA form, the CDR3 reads TGTGCCAGCAGCCAACTCGGACTAGCGGGTTACAATGAGCAGTTCTTC. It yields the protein CASSQLGLAGYNEQFF. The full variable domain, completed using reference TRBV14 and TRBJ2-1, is EAGVTQFPSHSVIEKGQTVTLRCDPISGHDNLYWYRRVMGKEIKFLLHFVKESKQDESGMPNNRFLAERTGGTYSTLKVQPAELEDSGVYFCASSQLGLAGYNEQFFGPGTRLTVL.

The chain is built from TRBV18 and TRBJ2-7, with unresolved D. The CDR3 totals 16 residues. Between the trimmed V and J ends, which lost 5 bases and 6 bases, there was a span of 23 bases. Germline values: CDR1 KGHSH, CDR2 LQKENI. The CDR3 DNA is TGTGCCAGCTCATCGTCCCTAGGTCGGCCTATGGGCGAGCAGTACTTC. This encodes CASSSSLGRPMGEQYF.

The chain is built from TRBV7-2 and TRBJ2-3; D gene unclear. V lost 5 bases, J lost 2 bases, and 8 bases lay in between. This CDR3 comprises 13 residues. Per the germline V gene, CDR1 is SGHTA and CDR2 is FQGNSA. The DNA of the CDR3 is TGTGCCAGCAGCCTTGGACCCACAGATACGCAGTATTTT. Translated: CASSLGPTDTQYF.

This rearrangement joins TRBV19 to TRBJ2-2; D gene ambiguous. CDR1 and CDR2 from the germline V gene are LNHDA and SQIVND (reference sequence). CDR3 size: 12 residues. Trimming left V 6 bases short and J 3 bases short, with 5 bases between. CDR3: CASRVHTGELFF. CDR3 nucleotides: TGTGCCAGTAGGGTCCACACCGGGGAGCTGTTTTTT.

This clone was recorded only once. The CDR3 DNA is TGTGCCAGCTCACCACGGCTGACTAGCGGAACTTACGAGCAGTACTTC. This translates into CASSPRLTSGTYEQYF. The chain couples TRBV18 to TRBJ2-7; 9 bases are a match to TRBD2. V lost 1 base, J lost 4 bases, and 8 bases stayed unmatched. The CDR3 sequence is 16 residues long. Germline assignment: CDR1 KGHSH and CDR2 LQKENI.

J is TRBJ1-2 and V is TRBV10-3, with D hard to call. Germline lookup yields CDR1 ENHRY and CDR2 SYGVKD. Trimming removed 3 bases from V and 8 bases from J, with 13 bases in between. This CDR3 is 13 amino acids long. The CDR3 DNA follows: TGTGCCATCAGTGAAATAGGGAACGCGGGCTACACCTTC. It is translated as CAISEIGNAGYTF.

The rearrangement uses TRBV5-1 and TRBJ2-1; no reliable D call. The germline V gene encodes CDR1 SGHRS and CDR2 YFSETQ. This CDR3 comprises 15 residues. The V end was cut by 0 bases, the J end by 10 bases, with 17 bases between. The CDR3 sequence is CASSLDAANTGEQFF. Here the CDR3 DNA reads TGCGCCAGCAGCTTGGATGCGGCAAATACCGGGGAGCAGTTCTTC.

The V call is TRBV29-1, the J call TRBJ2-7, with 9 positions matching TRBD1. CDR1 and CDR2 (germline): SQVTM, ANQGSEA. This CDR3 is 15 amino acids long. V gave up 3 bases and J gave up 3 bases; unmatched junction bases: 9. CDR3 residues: CSVDAGQGIGYEQYF. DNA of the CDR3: TGCAGCGTTGACGCGGGACAGGGTATCGGCTACGAGCAGTACTTC.

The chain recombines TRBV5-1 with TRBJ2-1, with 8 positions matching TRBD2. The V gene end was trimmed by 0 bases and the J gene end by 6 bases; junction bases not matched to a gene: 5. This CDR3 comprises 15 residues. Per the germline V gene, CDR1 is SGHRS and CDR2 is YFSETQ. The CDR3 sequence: CASSLDVAGGNEQFF. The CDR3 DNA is TGCGCCAGCAGCTTGGACGTTGCGGGAGGCAATGAGCAGTTCTTC.

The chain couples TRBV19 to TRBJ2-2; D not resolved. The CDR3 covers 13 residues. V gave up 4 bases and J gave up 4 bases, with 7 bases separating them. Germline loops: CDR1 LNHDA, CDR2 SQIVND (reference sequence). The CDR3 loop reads CASSTLGTGELFF. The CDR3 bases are TGTGCCAGTAGTACCCTGGGCACCGGGGAGCTGTTTTTT.

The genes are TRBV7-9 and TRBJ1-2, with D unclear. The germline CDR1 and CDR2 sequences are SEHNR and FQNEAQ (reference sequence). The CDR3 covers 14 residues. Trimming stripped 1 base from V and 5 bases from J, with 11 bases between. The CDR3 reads CASSLGEWGYGYTF. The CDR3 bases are TGTGCCAGCAGCTTAGGCGAGTGGGGATATGGCTACACCTTC. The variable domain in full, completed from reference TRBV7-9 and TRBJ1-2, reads DTGVSQNPRHKITKRGQNVTFRCDPISEHNRLYWYRQTLGQGPEFLTYFQNEAQLEKSRLLSDRFSAERPKGSFSTLEIQRTEQGDSAMYLCASSLGEWGYGYTFGSGTRLTVV.

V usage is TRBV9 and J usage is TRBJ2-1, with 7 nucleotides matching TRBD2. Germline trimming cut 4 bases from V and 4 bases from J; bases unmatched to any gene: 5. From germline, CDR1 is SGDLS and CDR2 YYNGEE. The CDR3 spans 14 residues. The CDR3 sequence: CASSSRGEYNEQFF. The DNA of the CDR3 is TGTGCCAGCAGCTCCCGGGGGGAATACAATGAGCAGTTCTTC.

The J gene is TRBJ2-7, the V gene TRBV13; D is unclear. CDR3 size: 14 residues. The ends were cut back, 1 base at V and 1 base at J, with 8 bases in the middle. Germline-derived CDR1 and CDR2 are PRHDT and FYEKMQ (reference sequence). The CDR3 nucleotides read TGTGCCAGCAGCTTAGATCCCGGATCCTACGAGCAGTACTTC. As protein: CASSLDPGSYEQYF.

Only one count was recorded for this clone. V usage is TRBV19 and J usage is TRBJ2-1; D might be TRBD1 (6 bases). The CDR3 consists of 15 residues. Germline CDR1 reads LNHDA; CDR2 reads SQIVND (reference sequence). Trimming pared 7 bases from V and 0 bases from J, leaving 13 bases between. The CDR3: CASKFDRSSYNEQFF. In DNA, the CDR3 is TGTGCCAGTAAATTCGACAGGAGCTCCTACAATGAGCAGTTCTTC.

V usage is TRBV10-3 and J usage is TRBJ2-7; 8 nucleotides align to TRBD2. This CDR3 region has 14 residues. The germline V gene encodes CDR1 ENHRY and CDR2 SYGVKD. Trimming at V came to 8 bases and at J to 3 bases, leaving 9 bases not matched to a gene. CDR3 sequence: CAISPSGLSYEQYF. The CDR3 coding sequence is TGTGCCATCTCCCCTAGCGGGTTAAGCTACGAGCAGTACTTC.

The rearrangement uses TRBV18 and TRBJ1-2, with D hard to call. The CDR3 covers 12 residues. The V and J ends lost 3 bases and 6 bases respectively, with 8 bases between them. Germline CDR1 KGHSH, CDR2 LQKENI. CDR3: CASSPKLDGYTF. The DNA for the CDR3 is TGTGCCAGCTCACCTAAACTTGATGGCTACACCTTC.

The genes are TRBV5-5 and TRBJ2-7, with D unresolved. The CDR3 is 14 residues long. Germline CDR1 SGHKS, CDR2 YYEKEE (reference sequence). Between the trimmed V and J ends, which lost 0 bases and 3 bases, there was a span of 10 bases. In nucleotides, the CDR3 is TGTGCCAGCAGCTTGGCGGCCGGATTCTACGAGCAGTACTTC. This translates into CASSLAAGFYEQYF.

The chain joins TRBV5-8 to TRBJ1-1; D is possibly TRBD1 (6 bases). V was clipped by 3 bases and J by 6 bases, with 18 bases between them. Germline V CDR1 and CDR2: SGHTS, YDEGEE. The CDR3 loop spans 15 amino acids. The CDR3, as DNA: TGTGCCAGCAGCTCTCGATACGGGGGGCTGGCTGAAGCTTTCTTT. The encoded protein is CASSSRYGGLAEAFF.